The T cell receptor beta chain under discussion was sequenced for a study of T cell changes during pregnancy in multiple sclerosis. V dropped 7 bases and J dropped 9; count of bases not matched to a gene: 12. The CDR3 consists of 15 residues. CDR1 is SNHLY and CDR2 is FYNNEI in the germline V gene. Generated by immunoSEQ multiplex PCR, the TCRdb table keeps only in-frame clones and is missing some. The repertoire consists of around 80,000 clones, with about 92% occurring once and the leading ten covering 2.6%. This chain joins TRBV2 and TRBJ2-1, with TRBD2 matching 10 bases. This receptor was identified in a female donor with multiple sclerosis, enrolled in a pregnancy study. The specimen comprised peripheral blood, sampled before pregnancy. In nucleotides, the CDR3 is TGTGCCAGCACTAGACTAGCGGGCCCCTTAAGTGAGCAGTTCTTC. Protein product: CASTRLAGPLSEQFF. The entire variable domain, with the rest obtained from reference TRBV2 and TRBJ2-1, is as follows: EPEVTQTPSHQVTQMGQEVILRCVPISNHLYFYWYRQILGQKVEFLVSFYNNEISEKSEIFDDQFSVERPDGSNFTLKIRSTKLEDSAMYFCASTRLAGPLSEQFFGPGTRLTVL.